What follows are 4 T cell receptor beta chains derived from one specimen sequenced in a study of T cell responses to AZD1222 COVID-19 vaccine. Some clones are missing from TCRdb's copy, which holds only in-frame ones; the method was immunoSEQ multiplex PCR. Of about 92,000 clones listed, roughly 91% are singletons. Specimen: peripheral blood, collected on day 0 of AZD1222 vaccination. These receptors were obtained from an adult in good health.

DNA of the CDR3: TGTGCCAGCAGTTACGGCGGAGGGCGGCGGGATGAGCAGTTCTTC. Residues: CASSYGGGRRDEQFF. The chain carries TRBV6-5 and TRBJ2-1; weak D call: TRBD2 (6 bases). This CDR3 region has 15 residues. V was trimmed by 2 bases and J by 8 bases, leaving 16 bases between them. Germline CDR1 and CDR2: MNHEY and SVGAGI.

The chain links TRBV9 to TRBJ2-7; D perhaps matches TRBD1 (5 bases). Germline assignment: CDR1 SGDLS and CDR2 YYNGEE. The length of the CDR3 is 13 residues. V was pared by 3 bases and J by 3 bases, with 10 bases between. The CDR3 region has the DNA TGTGCCAGCAGCGGGGGCCAGAACTACGAGCAGTACTTC. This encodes CASSGGQNYEQYF. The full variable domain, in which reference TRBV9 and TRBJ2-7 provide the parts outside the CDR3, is DSGVTQTPKHLITATGQRVTLRCSPRSGDLSVYWYQQSLDQGLQFLIQYYNGEERAKGNILERFSAQQFPDLHSELNLSSLELGDSALYFCASSGGQNYEQYFGPGTRLTVT.

DNA of the CDR3: TGTGCCAGCAGTTTAACGTTGATTAGCTCTGGAAACACCATATATTTT. Translation gives CASSLTLISSGNTIYF. V is TRBV28 and J is TRBJ1-3, with unresolved D. Germline CDR1 MDHEN, CDR2 SYDVKM. Trimming shortened V by 2 bases and J by 0 bases, and 11 bases separated the two germline ends. This CDR3 is built from 16 residues.

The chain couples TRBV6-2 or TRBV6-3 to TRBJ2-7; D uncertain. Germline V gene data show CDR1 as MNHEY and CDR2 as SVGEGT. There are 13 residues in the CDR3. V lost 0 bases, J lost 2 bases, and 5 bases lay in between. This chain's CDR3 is CASSYSTPYEQYF. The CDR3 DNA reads TGTGCCAGCAGTTACTCAACTCCCTACGAGCAGTACTTC.